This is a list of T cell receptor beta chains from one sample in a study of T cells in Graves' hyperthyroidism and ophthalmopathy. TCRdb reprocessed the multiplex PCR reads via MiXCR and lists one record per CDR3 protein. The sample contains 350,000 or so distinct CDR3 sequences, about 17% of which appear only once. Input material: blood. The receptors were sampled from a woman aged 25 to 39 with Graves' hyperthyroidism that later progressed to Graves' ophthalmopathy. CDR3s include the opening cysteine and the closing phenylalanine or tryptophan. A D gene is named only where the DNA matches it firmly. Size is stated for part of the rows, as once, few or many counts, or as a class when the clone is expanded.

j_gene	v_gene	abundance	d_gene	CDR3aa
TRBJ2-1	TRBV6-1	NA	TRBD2	CASSSGLAGEGYNEQFF
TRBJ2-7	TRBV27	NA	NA	CASSLSSYRVSYEQYF
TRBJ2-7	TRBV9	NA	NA	CASRKTSDQRWEQYF
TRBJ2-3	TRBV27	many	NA	CASREAPGTDTQYF
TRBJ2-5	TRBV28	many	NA	CASRPSGIQETQYF
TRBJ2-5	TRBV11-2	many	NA	CASSLGGAQYF
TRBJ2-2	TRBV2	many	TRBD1	CASTRTGGTGELFF
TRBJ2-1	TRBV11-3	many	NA	CASSLSSGGDPEQFF
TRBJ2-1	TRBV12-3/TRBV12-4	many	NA	CASSRGGTVRDNEQFF
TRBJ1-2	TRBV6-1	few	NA	CASSPLDSTFNYGYTF
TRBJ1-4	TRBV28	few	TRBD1	CASSTGTGGPLTNEKLFF
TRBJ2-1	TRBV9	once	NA	CASSVSGGGYDNEQFF
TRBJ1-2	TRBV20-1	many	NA	CSVSQGDYGYTF
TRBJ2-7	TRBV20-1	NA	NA	CSASDGSSYEQYF
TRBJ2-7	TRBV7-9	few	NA	CAAGGAYEQYF
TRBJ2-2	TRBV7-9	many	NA	CASSLAGTIKTGELFF
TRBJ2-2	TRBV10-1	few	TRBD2	CASSESWRAGGQRSGELFF
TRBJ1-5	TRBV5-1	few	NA	CASSLGWGESSQPQHF
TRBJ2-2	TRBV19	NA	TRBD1	CASRTGTVRTGELFF
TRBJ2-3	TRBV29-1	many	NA	CSVVPQGLETDTQYF
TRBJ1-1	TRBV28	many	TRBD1	CASSLAPGQQNTEAFF
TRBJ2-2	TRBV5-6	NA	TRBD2	CASSSGLADVLGELFF
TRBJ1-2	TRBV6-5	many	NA	CASSYTLGAGYGYTF
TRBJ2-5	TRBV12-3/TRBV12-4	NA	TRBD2	CASSLVGRSAETQYF
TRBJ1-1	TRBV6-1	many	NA	CASRQGGYTEAFF
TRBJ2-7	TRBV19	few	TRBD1	CASSTTGTGSHEQYF
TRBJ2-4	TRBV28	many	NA	CASTPARAAKNIQYF
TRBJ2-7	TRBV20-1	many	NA	CSALITSYEQYF
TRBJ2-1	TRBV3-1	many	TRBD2	CASSPLAGVADEQFF
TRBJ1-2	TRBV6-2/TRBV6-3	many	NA	CASSRARTFAGLGYTF
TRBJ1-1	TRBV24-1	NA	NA	CATSGGDLGTEAFF
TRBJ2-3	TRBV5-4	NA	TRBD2	CASRGTGLAETDTQYF
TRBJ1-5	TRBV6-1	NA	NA	CASSNRGEPQHF
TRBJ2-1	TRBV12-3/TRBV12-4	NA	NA	CASSSEGGRPFLQGGEQFF
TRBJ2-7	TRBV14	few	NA	CASSQVARRYEQYF
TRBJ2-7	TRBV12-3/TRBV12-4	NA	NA	CASSPPTGRDEQYF
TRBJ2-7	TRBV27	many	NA	CASSQGSSYEQYF
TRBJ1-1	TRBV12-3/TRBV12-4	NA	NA	CASDRQNTEAFF
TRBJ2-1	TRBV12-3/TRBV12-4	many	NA	CASSFSQGGNEQFF
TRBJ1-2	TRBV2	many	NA	CASRSWDIGYTF
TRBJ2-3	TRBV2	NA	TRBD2	CASSGGLADTDTQYF
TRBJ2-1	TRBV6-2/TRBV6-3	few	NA	CASSHSRIRSENEQFF
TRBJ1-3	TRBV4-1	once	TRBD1	CASSQPTGGSGNTIYF
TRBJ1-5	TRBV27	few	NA	CASSLSGAGPSNQPQHF
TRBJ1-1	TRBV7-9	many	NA	CASSLVGVRGTEAFF
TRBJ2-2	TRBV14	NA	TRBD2	CASSQRTSGRLYRTGELFF
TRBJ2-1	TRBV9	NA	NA	CASSPQGSRSSYNEQFF
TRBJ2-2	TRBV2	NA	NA	CASRGYGGRGELFF
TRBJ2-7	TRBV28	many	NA	CASSPDRAYEQYF
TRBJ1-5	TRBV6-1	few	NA	CASSKEGGNQPQHF
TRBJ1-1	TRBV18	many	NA	CASSPGVGYMNTEAFF
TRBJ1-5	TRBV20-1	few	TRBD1	CSARDRGESQPQHF
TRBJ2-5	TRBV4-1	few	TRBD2	CASSQGLAEYRYF
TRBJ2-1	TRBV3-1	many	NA	CASSQAQGRYNEQFF
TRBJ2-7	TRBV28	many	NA	CASSFLLSSYEQYF
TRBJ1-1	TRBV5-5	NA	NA	CASSPLGGRYTEAFF